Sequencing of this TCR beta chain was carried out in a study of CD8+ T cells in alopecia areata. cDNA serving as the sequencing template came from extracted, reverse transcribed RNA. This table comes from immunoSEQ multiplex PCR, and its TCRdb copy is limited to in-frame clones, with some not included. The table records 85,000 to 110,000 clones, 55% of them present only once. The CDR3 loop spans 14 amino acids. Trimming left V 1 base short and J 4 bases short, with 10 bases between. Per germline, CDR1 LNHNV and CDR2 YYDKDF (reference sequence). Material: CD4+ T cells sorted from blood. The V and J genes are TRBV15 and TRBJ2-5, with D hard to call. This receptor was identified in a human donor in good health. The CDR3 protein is CATSRGPGTETQYF. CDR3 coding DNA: TGTGCCACCAGCAGAGGGCCGGGCACAGAGACCCAGTACTTC. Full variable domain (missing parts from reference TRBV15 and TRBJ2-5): DAMVIQNPRYQVTQFGKPVTLSCSQTLNHNVMYWYQQKSSQAPKLLFHYYDKDFNNEADTPDNFQSRRPNTSFCFLDIRSPGLGDTAMYLCATSRGPGTETQYFGPGTRLLVL.